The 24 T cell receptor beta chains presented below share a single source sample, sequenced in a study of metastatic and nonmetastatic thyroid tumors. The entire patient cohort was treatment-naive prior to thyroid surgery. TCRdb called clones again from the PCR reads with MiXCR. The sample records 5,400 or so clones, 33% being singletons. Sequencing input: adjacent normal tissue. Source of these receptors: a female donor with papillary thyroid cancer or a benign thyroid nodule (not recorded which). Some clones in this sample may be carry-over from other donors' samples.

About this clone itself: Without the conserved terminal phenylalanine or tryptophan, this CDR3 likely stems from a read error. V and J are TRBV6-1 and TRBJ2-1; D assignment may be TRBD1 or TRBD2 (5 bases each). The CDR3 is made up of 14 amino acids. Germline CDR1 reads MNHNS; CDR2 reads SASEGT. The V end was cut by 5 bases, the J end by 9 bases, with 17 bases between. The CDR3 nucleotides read TGTGCCAGCAGTACCGGGACCCCGCGGGTTGAGCAGTTCATC. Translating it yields CASSTGTPRVEQFI.

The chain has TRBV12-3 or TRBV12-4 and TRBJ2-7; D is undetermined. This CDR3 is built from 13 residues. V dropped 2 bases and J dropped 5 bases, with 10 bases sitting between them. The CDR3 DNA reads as TGTGCCAGCAGTTTATCTCCGGGTAACGAGCAGTACTTC. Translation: CASSLSPGNEQYF.

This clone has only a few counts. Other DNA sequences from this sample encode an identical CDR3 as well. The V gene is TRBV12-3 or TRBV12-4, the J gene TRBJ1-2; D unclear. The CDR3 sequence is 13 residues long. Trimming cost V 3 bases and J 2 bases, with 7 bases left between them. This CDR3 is CASSLDGNYGYTF. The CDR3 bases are TGTGCCAGCAGTTTGGACGGGAACTATGGCTACACCTTC.

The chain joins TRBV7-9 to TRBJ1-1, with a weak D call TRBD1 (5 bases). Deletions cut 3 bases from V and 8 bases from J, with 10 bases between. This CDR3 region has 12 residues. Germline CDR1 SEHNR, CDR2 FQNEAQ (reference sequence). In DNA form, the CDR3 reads TGTGCCAGCAGCTTCAGGGAAGCGGAAGCTTTCTTT. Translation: CASSFREAEAFF. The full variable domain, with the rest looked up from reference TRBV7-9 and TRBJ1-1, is DTGVSQNPRHKITKRGQNVTFRCDPISEHNRLYWYRQTLGQGPEFLTYFQNEAQLEKSRLLSDRFSAERPKGSFSTLEIQRTEQGDSAMYLCASSFREAEAFFGQGTRLTVV.

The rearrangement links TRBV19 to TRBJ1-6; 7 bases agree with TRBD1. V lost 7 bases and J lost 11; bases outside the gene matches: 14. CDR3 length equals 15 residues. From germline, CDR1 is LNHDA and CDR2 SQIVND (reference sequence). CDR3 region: CASNSGGHRGPPLHF. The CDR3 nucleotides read TGTGCCAGTAACTCCGGGGGACACAGGGGACCACCCCTCCACTTT. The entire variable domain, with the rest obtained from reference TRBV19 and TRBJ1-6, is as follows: DGGITQSPKYLFRKEGQNVTLSCEQNLNHDAMYWYRQDPGQGLRLIYYSQIVNDFQKGDIAEGYSVSREKKESFPLTVTSAQKNPTAFYLCASNSGGHRGPPLHFGNGTRLTVT.

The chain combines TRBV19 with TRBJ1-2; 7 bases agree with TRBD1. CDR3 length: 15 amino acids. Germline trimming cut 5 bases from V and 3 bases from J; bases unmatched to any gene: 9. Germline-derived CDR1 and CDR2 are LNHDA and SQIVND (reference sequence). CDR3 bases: TGTGCCAGTAGTCTCTACAGGGGAAGGGACTATGGCTACACCTTC. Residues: CASSLYRGRDYGYTF.

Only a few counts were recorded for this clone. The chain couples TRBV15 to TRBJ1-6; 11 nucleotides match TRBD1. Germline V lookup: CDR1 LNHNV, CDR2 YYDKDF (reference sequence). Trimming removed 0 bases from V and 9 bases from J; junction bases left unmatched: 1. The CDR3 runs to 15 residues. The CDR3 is CATSREDRGLSPLHF. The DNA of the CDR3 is TGTGCCACCAGCAGAGAGGACAGGGGGCTTTCACCCCTCCACTTT. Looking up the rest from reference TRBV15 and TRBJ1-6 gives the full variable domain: DAMVIQNPRYQVTQFGKPVTLSCSQTLNHNVMYWYQQKSSQAPKLLFHYYDKDFNNEADTPDNFQSRRPNTSFCFLDIRSPGLGDTAMYLCATSREDRGLSPLHFGNGTRLTVT.

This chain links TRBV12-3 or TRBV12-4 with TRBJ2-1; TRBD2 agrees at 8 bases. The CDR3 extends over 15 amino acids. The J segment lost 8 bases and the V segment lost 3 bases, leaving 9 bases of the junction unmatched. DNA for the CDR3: TGTGCCAGCAGTTTCGGCGGGGGGCCGCGGGATGAGCAGTTCTTC. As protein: CASSFGGGPRDEQFF.

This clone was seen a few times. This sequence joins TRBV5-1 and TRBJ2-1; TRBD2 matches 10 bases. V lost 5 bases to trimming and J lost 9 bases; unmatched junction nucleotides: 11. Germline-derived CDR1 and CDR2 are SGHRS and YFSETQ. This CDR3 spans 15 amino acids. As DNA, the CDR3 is TGCGCCAGCAGGTCTAGCGGGAGAGTCGGGGGTGAGCAGTTCTTC. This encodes CASRSSGRVGGEQFF.

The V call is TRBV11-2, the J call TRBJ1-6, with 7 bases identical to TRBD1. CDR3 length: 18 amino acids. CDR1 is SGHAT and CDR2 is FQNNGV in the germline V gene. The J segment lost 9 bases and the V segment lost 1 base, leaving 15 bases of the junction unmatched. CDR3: CASSLVTPETGRFSPLHF. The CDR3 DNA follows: TGTGCCAGCAGCTTAGTAACTCCTGAGACAGGGAGGTTTTCACCCCTCCACTTT. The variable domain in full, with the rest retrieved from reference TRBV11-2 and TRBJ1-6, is EAGVAQSPRYKIIEKRQSVAFWCNPISGHATLYWYQQILGQGPKLLIQFQNNGVVDDSQLPKDRFSAERLKGVDSTLKIQPAKLEDSAVYLCASSLVTPETGRFSPLHFGNGTRLTVT.

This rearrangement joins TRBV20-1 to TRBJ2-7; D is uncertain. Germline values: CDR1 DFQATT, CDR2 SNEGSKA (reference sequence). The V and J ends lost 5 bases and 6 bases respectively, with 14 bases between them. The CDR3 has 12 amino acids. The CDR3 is CSAGVVAREQYF. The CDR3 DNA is TGCAGTGCTGGGGTCGTCGCGCGCGAGCAGTACTTC.

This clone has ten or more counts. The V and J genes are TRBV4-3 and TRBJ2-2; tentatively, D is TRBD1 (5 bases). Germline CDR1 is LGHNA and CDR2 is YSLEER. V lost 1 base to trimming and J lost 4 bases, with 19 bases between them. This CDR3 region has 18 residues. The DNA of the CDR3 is TGCGCCAGCAGCCAAGCACTCGGACACGGGTCAAGCACCGGGGAGCTGTTTTTT. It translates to CASSQALGHGSSTGELFF.

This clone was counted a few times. The CDR3 loop reads CASSYSGGSLNKQYF. CDR3 DNA sequence: TGTGCCAGCAGTTACTCGGGCGGGAGCCTTAACAAGCAGTACTTC. The rearrangement links TRBV6-2 or TRBV6-3 to TRBJ2-7, with 7 bases lining up with TRBD2. This CDR3 has 15 residues. V dropped 0 bases and J dropped 8; count of bases not matched to a gene: 10. CDR1 and CDR2 from the germline V gene are MNHEY and SVGEGT.

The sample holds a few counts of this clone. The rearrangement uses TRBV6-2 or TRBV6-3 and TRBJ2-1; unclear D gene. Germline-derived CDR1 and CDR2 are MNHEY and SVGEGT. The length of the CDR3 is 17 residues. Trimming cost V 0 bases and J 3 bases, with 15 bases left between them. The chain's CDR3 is CASSYSRHSMGYNEQFF. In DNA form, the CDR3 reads TGTGCCAGCAGTTACTCGAGGCACTCGATGGGCTACAATGAGCAGTTCTTC.

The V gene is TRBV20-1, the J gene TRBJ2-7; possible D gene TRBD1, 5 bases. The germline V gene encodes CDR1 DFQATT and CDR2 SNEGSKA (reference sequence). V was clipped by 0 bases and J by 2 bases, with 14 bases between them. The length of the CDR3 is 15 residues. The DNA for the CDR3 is TGCAGTGCTAGAGAAACAGGCTTTGGCGCCTACGAGCAGTACTTC. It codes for CSARETGFGAYEQYF.

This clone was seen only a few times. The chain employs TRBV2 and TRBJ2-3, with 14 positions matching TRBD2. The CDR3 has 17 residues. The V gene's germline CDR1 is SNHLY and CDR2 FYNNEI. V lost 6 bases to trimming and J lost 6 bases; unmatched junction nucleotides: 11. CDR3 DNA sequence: TGTGCCAGCAGGCCCCTGGGACTAGCGGGAGTAGGCGATACGCAGTATTTT. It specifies CASRPLGLAGVGDTQYF. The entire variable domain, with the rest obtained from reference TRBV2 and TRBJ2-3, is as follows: EPEVTQTPSHQVTQMGQEVILRCVPISNHLYFYWYRQILGQKVEFLVSFYNNEISEKSEIFDDQFSVERPDGSNFTLKIRSTKLEDSAMYFCASRPLGLAGVGDTQYFGPGTRLTVL.

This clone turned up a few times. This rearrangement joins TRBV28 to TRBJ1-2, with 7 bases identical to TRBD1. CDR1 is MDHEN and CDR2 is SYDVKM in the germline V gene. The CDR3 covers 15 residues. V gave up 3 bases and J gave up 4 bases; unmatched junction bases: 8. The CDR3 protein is CASSLAGQKVYGYTF. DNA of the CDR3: TGTGCCAGCAGTTTGGCGGGACAGAAGGTCTATGGCTACACCTTC.

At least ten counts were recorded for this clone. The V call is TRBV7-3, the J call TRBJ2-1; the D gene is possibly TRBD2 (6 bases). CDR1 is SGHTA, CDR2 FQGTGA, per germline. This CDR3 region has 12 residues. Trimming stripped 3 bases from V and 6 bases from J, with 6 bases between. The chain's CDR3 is CASSFSGNEQFF. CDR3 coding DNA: TGTGCCAGCAGCTTTAGCGGCAATGAGCAGTTCTTC.

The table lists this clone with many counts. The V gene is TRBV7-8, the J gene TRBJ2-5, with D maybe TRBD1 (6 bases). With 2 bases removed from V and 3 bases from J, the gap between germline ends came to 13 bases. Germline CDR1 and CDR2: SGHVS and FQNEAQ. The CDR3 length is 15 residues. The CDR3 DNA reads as TGTGCCAGCAGCTTATCCAGGGGATACGAAGAGACCCAGTACTTC. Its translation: CASSLSRGYEETQYF. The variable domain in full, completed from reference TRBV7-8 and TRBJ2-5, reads GAGVSQSPRYKVAKRGQDVALRCDPISGHVSLFWYQQALGQGPEFLTYFQNEAQLDKSGLPSDRFFAERPEGSVSTLKIQRTQQEDSAVYLCASSLSRGYEETQYFGPGTRLLVL.

The CDR3 protein is CASTEACYEQYF. The CDR3 DNA is TGTGCCAGCACTGAGGCCTGCTACGAGCAGTACTTC. The V call is TRBV6-1, the J call TRBJ2-7; D ambiguous. V was pared by 7 bases and J by 3 bases, with 10 bases between. This CDR3 is built from 12 residues. The germline CDR1 and CDR2 sequences are MNHNS and SASEGT.

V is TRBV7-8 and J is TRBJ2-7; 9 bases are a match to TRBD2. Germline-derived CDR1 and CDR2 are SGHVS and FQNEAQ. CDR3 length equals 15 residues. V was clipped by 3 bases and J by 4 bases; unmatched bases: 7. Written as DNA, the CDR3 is TGTGCCAGCAGCTTTAGACTAGCGGAACATTACGAGCAGTACTTC. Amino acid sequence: CASSFRLAEHYEQYF.

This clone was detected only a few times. CDR3 loop: CASSRLPQDYEQYF. In nucleotides, the CDR3 is TGTGCCAGCAGCAGACTACCACAGGACTACGAGCAGTACTTC. This chain uses TRBV2 with TRBJ2-7; D is perhaps TRBD1 or TRBD2 (5 bases each). This CDR3 is built from 14 residues. Trimming pared 6 bases from V and 3 bases from J, leaving 15 bases between. Germline V gene sequence: CDR1 SNHLY, CDR2 FYNNEI.

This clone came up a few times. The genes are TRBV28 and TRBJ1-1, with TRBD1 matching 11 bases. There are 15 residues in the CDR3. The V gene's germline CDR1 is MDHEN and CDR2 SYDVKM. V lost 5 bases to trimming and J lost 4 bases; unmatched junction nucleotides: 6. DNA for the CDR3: TGTGCCAGCAGTCCACCCGGGACAGGGGGCACTGAAGCTTTCTTT. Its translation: CASSPPGTGGTEAFF.

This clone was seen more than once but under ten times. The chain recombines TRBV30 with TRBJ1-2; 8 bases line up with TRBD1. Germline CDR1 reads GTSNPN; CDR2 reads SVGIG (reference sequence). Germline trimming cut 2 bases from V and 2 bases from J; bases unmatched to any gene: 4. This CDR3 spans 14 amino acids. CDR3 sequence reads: CAWSLTGVNYGYTF. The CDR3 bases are TGTGCCTGGAGTCTGACAGGGGTAAACTATGGCTACACCTTC.